The present T cell receptor (beta chain) was sequenced within a study of blood T cell repertoires in COVID-19. On the study more broadly: In each case, the material was cDNA or gDNA derived from T cells, B-cell-depleted T cells, or PBMCs.

A remark on this clone: No DNA is shown, since the ends of the CDR3 on it are uncertain; the CDR3 is the one TCRdb lists.

Data came from immunoSEQ multiplex PCR; TCRdb stores just in-frame clones and leaves some out. The sample holds about 38,000 clones; around 90% are singletons and the top ten take roughly 4.3%. The length of the CDR3 is 18 amino acids, counting both ends. V and J are TRBV21-1 and TRBJ1-5; the table gives TRBD1 as D, unverified against the DNA. TRBV21-1 is designated a pseudogene. The clonotype comes from a man aged 60 to 69 with COVID-19, enrolled during active disease. Material: peripheral blood. The CDR3 sequence: CASSHLWGQGSSNQPQHF.